The 32 T cell receptor beta chains in this list originate from one sample, sequenced in a study of cytotoxic CD8 clonotypes in ibrutinib-treated CLL. Method: immunoSEQ multiplex PCR; TCRdb's copy keeps in-frame clones and lacks some. The sample has about 17,000 clones, about 70% seen once; the top ten hold 25%. The sample here was PBMCs, taken after 12 months of ibrutinib treatment. These receptors were collected from a human donor with chronic lymphocytic leukemia.

The V call is TRBV19, the J call TRBJ1-2; possible D gene TRBD1, 5 bases. In germline, CDR1 is LNHDA, CDR2 SQIVND (reference sequence). This CDR3 spans 12 amino acids. Trimming removed 4 bases from V and 10 bases from J, with 13 bases in between. Written as DNA, the CDR3 is TGTGCCAGTAGTAGGAAGGCAGGGCCCTACACCTTC. Its protein product is CASSRKAGPYTF.

The chain couples TRBV9 to TRBJ2-1; unclear D gene. Germline V gene data show CDR1 as SGDLS and CDR2 as YYNGEE. V gave up 3 bases and J gave up 4 bases, with 8 bases separating them. This CDR3 spans 13 amino acids. The DNA for the CDR3 is TGTGCCAGCAGCGATTTTACGTACAATGAGCAGTTCTTC. This translates into CASSDFTYNEQFF.

This chain joins TRBV5-5 and TRBJ2-1, with D perhaps assigned TRBD1 or TRBD2 (6 bases each). This CDR3 comprises 17 residues. Germline CDR1 reads SGHKS; CDR2 reads YYEKEE (reference sequence). Trimming took 4 bases from V and 8 from J, leaving 25 bases between them. The CDR3 reads CASSAQGQAGPFYEQFF. The CDR3 coding sequence is TGTGCCAGCAGCGCACAGGGCCAAGCGGGCCCTTTCTATGAGCAGTTCTTC.

CDR3 residues: CASSHGRSSSELFF. In DNA, the CDR3 is TGTGCCAGCAGCCATGGTCGGTCTAGCTCGGAGCTGTTTTTT. The rearrangement links TRBV7-9 to TRBJ2-2, with D tentatively TRBD2 (5 bases). Looked up from germline, CDR1 is SEHNR and CDR2 is FQNEAQ (reference sequence). Trimming shortened V by 5 bases and J by 10 bases, and 17 bases separated the two germline ends. The CDR3 spans 14 residues.

The V gene is TRBV30, the J gene TRBJ2-1; 7 positions agree with TRBD2. V trimming: 5 bases; J trimming: 1 base; junction bases outside the gene matches: 2. This CDR3 comprises 13 residues. Germline CDR1 GTSNPN, CDR2 SVGIG (reference sequence). CDR3 nucleotides: TGTGCCTGGGAGCGGGGTTCCTACAATGAGCAGTTCTTC. Amino acids: CAWERGSYNEQFF.

The chain combines TRBV7-9 with TRBJ1-5; D is possibly TRBD1 (5 bases). Trimming removed 4 bases at V and 1 base at J, with 5 bases between. Germline CDR1 is SEHNR and CDR2 is FQNEAQ (reference sequence). This CDR3 comprises 13 residues. The DNA for the CDR3 is TGTGCCAGCAGCTGGGACAGCAATCAGCCCCAGCATTTT. Its translation is CASSWDSNQPQHF.

This chain joins TRBV10-1 and TRBJ2-2, with 12 bases fitting TRBD2. Germline V gives CDR1 WNHNN, CDR2 SYGVQD (reference sequence). The trim removed 7 bases at V and 5 bases at J, leaving 5 bases unmatched. The CDR3 sequence is 15 residues long. The CDR3 bases are TGCGCCAGCAAACTAGCGGGAGGTGAAACCGGGGAGCTGTTTTTT. It yields the protein CASKLAGGETGELFF.

The V gene is TRBV28, the J gene TRBJ1-3, with D possibly TRBD1 on 6 matching bases. Germline CDR1 and CDR2: MDHEN and SYDVKM. The V and J ends lost 2 bases and 2 bases respectively, with 10 bases between them. CDR3 size: 15 residues. CDR3 DNA sequence: TGTGCCAGCAGTTTAGCCGGGACACCTGGAAACACCATATATTTT. It translates to CASSLAGTPGNTIYF.

J is TRBJ2-7 and V is TRBV19; the match to TRBD1 covers 8 bases. This CDR3 region has 17 residues. Germline V gene sequence: CDR1 LNHDA, CDR2 SQIVND (reference sequence). V lost 6 bases, J lost 2 bases, and 15 bases stayed unmatched. For the CDR3, the DNA is TGTGCCAGTAGAGATAGCGTCGGGACAGGCCGTACCTACGAGCAGTACTTC. The encoded protein is CASRDSVGTGRTYEQYF. Full variable domain (remainder filled in from reference TRBV19 and TRBJ2-7): DGGITQSPKYLFRKEGQNVTLSCEQNLNHDAMYWYRQDPGQGLRLIYYSQIVNDFQKGDIAEGYSVSREKKESFPLTVTSAQKNPTAFYLCASRDSVGTGRTYEQYFGPGTRLTVT.

This clone came up a few times. The chain links TRBV20-1 to TRBJ2-1; possible D gene TRBD2, 5 bases. This CDR3 is 11 amino acids long. From germline, CDR1 is DFQATT and CDR2 SNEGSKA (reference sequence). The V and J ends lost 5 bases and 7 bases respectively, with 9 bases between them. CDR3 sequence: CSAPRRNEQFF. The CDR3 region has the DNA TGCAGTGCTCCACGGAGGAATGAGCAGTTCTTC.

In its sample, this clone was seen a few times. V and J are TRBV28 and TRBJ1-1; 7 nucleotides align to TRBD1. V lost 6 bases to trimming and J lost 1 base; unmatched junction nucleotides: 8. Germline V gene data show CDR1 as MDHEN and CDR2 as SYDVKM. The CDR3 totals 15 residues. The CDR3 sequence: CASSRLTGQNTEAFF. The CDR3 nucleotides read TGTGCCAGCAGCCGGCTGACAGGGCAGAACACTGAAGCTTTCTTT.

This rearrangement joins TRBV5-6 to TRBJ2-5; 12 positions match TRBD1. The trim removed 4 bases at V and 4 bases at J, leaving 11 bases unmatched. Germline CDR1 is SGHDT and CDR2 is YYEEEE. The CDR3 is 17 amino acids. CDR3 sequence: CASSPFLGTGGLETQYF. CDR3 nucleotides: TGTGCCAGCAGCCCATTTTTGGGGACAGGGGGCCTAGAGACCCAGTACTTC.

This clone has only a few counts. The chain couples TRBV28 to TRBJ2-1; 12 bases line up with TRBD1. This CDR3 comprises 15 residues. V was clipped by 5 bases and J by 7 bases; unmatched bases: 6. CDR1 is MDHEN and CDR2 is SYDVKM in the germline V gene. The CDR3 DNA reads TGTGCCAGCAGTCCGGGACAGGGGGCGCAGAATGAGCAGTTCTTC. This codes for CASSPGQGAQNEQFF.

The genes are TRBV30 and TRBJ2-7; D is unresolved. The V and J ends lost 5 bases and 4 bases respectively, with 9 bases between them. Germline V gives CDR1 GTSNPN, CDR2 SVGIG (reference sequence). This CDR3 has 11 residues. The DNA of the CDR3 is TGTGCCTGGGCCACCGGGTACGAGCAGTACTTC. Protein sequence: CAWATGYEQYF. Supplemented by reference TRBV30 and TRBJ2-7, the full variable domain reads SQTIHQWPATLVQPVGSPLSLECTVEGTSNPNLYWYRQAAGRGLQLLFYSVGIGQISSEVPQNLSASRPQDRQFILSSKKLLLSDSGFYLCAWATGYEQYFGPGTRLTVT.

This clone was found once. V and J are TRBV7-2 and TRBJ2-7, with D perhaps given as TRBD1 or TRBD2 (5 bases each). CDR3 length: 15 residues. The germline gives CDR1 SGHTA, CDR2 FQGNSA. Deletions cut 3 bases from V and 2 bases from J, with 14 bases between. As DNA, the CDR3 is TGTGCCAGCAGCTTTCCGGGACGGTTAACCTACGAGCAGTACTTC. Residues: CASSFPGRLTYEQYF.

The chain employs TRBV19 and TRBJ1-1; possible D gene TRBD1, 5 bases. Trimming left V 7 bases short and J 4 bases short, with 19 bases between. CDR1 LNHDA and CDR2 SQIVND come from the germline V gene (reference sequence). The CDR3 has 15 residues. CDR3 in amino acids: CASTNVGAASTEAFF. CDR3 in DNA: TGTGCCAGTACCAACGTCGGGGCAGCCTCCACTGAAGCTTTCTTT.

The V and J genes are TRBV9 and TRBJ2-1; D remains unclear. V was shortened by 0 bases and J by 3 bases, with 13 bases between the two germline ends. Germline V CDR1 and CDR2: SGDLS, YYNGEE. There are 16 residues in the CDR3. The CDR3 sequence: CASSVVEPAYYNEQFF. The CDR3 DNA sequence: TGTGCCAGCAGCGTAGTGGAGCCGGCCTACTACAATGAGCAGTTCTTC.

This clone was detected a few times. The chain recombines TRBV4-2 with TRBJ2-1; D could derive from TRBD1 or TRBD2 (5 bases each). Germline loops: CDR1 LGHNA, CDR2 YNFKEQ. The length of the CDR3 is 14 residues. V was trimmed by 7 bases and J by 5 bases, leaving 15 bases between them. DNA for the CDR3: TGTGCCAGCACAGTACTACAGGAGGACAATGAGCAGTTCTTC. Amino acid sequence: CASTVLQEDNEQFF.

The J gene is TRBJ2-3, the V gene TRBV5-1, with unresolved D. Germline values: CDR1 SGHRS, CDR2 YFSETQ. The CDR3 runs to 15 residues. Trimming took off 1 base at V and 3 bases at J, with 12 bases between the two ends. CDR3 bases: TGCGCCAGCAGCTTGACCCCCGTGGGTACAGATACGCAGTATTTT. Translated: CASSLTPVGTDTQYF.

This chain connects TRBV7-6 to TRBJ2-5, with unresolved D. The CDR3 is 13 residues long. CDR1 SGHVS and CDR2 FNYEAQ come from the germline V gene. The V and J ends lost 3 bases and 5 bases respectively, with 10 bases between them. CDR3 sequence reads: CASSFVTWETQYF. The CDR3 DNA is TGTGCCAGCAGCTTCGTTACTTGGGAGACCCAGTACTTC. Together with reference TRBV7-6 and TRBJ2-5, the CDR3 gives the full variable domain: GAGVSQSPRYKVTKRGQDVALRCDPISGHVSLYWYRQALGQGPEFLTYFNYEAQQDKSGLPNDRFSAERPEGSISTLTIQRTEQRDSAMYRCASSFVTWETQYFGPGTRLLVL.

This clone was recorded only once. The chain combines TRBV18 with TRBJ2-7; the match to TRBD2 covers 10 bases. The CDR3 runs 14 residues. V lost 8 bases, J lost 4 bases, and 8 bases stayed unmatched. Germline CDR1 KGHSH, CDR2 LQKENI. The CDR3 loop reads CASGRPSGSYEQYF. The CDR3, as DNA: TGTGCCAGCGGGCGGCCTAGCGGGAGTTACGAGCAGTACTTC.

The chain recombines TRBV9 with TRBJ2-7; D unclear. CDR3 length equals 14 residues. Trimming cost V 2 bases and J 0 bases, with 9 bases left between them. Per the germline V gene, CDR1 is SGDLS and CDR2 is YYNGEE. The CDR3 bases are TGTGCCAGCAGCGTCGGGCCTGACTCCTACGAGCAGTACTTC. Its protein product is CASSVGPDSYEQYF.

CDR3 sequence (DNA): TGTGCCAGCAGTGAATCAAAGGGGAGCGCAGATACGCAGTATTTT. Amino acids: CASSESKGSADTQYF. The chain is built from TRBV6-1 and TRBJ2-3; D tentatively reads TRBD1 or TRBD2 (5 bases each). CDR3 length: 15 amino acids. CDR1 MNHNS and CDR2 SASEGT come from the germline V gene. The ends were cut back, 2 bases at V and 4 bases at J, with 13 bases in the middle.

The chain combines TRBV6-1 with TRBJ1-5, with unresolved D. The germline V gene encodes CDR1 MNHNS and CDR2 SASEGT. The V end lost 3 bases, the J end lost 4 bases, and 7 bases lay between the germline ends. This CDR3 has 13 amino acids. The CDR3 sequence is CASSDSSNQPQHF. CDR3 nucleotides: TGTGCCAGCAGTGACAGTTCAAATCAGCCCCAGCATTTT.

V usage is TRBV10-3 and J usage is TRBJ2-1; TRBD2 aligns across 8 bases. The V and J ends lost 0 bases and 6 bases, in that order; junction bases with no gene match: 4. CDR1 is ENHRY and CDR2 is SYGVKD in the germline V gene. CDR3 length: 15 amino acids. CDR3 protein: CAISESPGGGNEQFF. CDR3 nucleotide sequence: TGTGCCATCAGTGAGTCCCCGGGAGGGGGCAATGAGCAGTTCTTC.

The rearrangement links TRBV11-1 to TRBJ2-7; TRBD1 agrees at 9 bases. With 0 bases clipped from V and 3 bases from J, the junction kept 3 bases outside the gene matches. CDR1 and CDR2 from the germline V gene are SGHAT and FQDESV (reference sequence). The CDR3 consists of 15 residues. The DNA of the CDR3 is TGTGCCAGCAGCTTAGCGGGACAGGGCATCTACGAGCAGTACTTC. It codes for CASSLAGQGIYEQYF.

This rearrangement joins TRBV4-2 to TRBJ2-5, with no clear D. From germline, CDR1 is LGHNA and CDR2 YNFKEQ. CDR3 length: 14 amino acids. Trimming cost V 5 bases and J 3 bases, with 13 bases left between them. Written as DNA, the CDR3 is TGTGCCAGCAGCAAGGCTCAGGCGAAAGAGACCCAGTACTTC. Protein: CASSKAQAKETQYF.

The chain uses TRBV11-2 and TRBJ2-7; 7 bases match TRBD1. The CDR3 runs 15 residues. V lost 5 bases to trimming and J lost 3 bases; unmatched junction nucleotides: 10. CDR1 is SGHAT, CDR2 FQNNGV, per germline. The chain's CDR3 is CASSPSRTGVYEQYF. In DNA form, the CDR3 reads TGTGCCAGCAGCCCGAGCCGGACAGGAGTCTACGAGCAGTACTTC.

V gene TRBV18 combines with J gene TRBJ2-3; tentative D call: TRBD1 (6 bases). Trimming pared 2 bases from V and 9 bases from J, leaving 15 bases between. There are 14 residues in the CDR3. Germline-derived CDR1 and CDR2 are KGHSH and LQKENI. The CDR3 spells CASSPSDGTLTQYF. The DNA for the CDR3 is TGTGCCAGCTCACCATCGGACGGGACACTGACGCAGTATTTT.

The chain combines TRBV29-1 with TRBJ2-2; 10 nucleotides agree with TRBD1. The ends lost 0 bases at V and 5 bases at J; junction bases unmatched: 3. CDR3 size: 15 residues. Germline V gene data show CDR1 as SQVTM and CDR2 as ANQGSEA. CDR3 coding DNA: TGCAGCGTTGAAGAGGGGACAGGGGAGACCGGGGAGCTGTTTTTT. The encoded protein is CSVEEGTGETGELFF.

This clone was picked up a small number of times. This rearrangement joins TRBV2 to TRBJ1-2; TRBD1 matches at 7 bases. Germline V gives CDR1 SNHLY, CDR2 FYNNEI. J gave up 4 bases and V 4 bases, and 0 bases lay outside the gene matches. The CDR3 has 12 amino acids. CDR3: CASSGQGYGYTF. The CDR3, as DNA: TGTGCCAGCAGTGGACAGGGCTATGGCTACACCTTC.

The gene calls are TRBV9 and TRBJ2-3; TRBD2 matches at 8 bases. V dropped 6 bases and J dropped 2; count of bases not matched to a gene: 14. The CDR3 runs to 17 residues. Germline loops: CDR1 SGDLS, CDR2 YYNGEE. The CDR3 here is CASNGGSSGSFTDTQYF. The CDR3 DNA follows: TGTGCCAGCAATGGAGGTTCTAGCGGGTCATTCACAGATACGCAGTATTTT.